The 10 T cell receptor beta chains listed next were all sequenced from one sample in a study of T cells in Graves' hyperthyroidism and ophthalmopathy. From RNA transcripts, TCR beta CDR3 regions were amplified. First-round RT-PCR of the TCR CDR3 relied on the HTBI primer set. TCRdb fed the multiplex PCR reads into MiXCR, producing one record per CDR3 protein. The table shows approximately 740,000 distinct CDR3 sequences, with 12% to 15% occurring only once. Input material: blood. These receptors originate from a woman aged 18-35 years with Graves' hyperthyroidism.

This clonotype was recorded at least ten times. CDR3 sequence reads: CSVPSAPYQETQYF. The CDR3 DNA is TGCAGCGTGCCTAGCGCCCCGTACCAAGAGACCCAGTACTTC. The gene calls are TRBV29-1 and TRBJ2-5; D is possibly TRBD2 (6 bases). This CDR3 contains 14 residues. Germline V gene sequence: CDR1 SQVTM, CDR2 ANQGSEA. V shed 6 bases and J shed 0 bases, with 14 bases lying between them. Based on the CDR3 plus reference TRBV29-1 and TRBJ2-5, the full variable domain is SAVISQKPSRDICQRGTSLTIQCQVDSQVTMMFWYRQQPGQSLTLIATANQGSEATYESGFVIDKFPISRPNLTFSTLTVSNMSPEDSSIYLCSVPSAPYQETQYFGPGTRLLVL.

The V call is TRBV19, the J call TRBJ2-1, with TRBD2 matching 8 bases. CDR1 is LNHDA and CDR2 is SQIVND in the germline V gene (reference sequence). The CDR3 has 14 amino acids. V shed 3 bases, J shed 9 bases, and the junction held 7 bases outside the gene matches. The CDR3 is CASSIFAGGPEQFF. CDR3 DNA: TGTGCCAGTAGTATTTTTGCGGGAGGCCCTGAGCAGTTCTTC.

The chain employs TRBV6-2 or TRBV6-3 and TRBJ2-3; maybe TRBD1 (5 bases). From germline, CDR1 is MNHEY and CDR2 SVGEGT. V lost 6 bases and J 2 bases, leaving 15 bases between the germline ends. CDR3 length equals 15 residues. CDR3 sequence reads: CASSLDSPITDTQYF. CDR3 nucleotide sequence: TGTGCCAGCAGCCTTGACAGCCCGATCACAGATACGCAGTATTTT.

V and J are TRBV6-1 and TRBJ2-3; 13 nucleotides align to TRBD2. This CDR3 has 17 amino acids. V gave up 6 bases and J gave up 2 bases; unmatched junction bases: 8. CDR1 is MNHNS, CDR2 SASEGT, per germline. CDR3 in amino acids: CASSPPGLAGVTDTQYF. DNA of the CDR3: TGTGCCAGCAGCCCACCAGGACTAGCGGGGGTCACAGATACGCAGTATTTT.

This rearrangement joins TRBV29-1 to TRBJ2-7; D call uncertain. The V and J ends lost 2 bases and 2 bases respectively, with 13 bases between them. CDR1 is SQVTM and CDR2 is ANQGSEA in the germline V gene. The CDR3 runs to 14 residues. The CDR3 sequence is CSVEPDQPPYEQYF. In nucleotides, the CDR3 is TGCAGCGTTGAACCCGATCAGCCTCCCTACGAGCAGTACTTC.

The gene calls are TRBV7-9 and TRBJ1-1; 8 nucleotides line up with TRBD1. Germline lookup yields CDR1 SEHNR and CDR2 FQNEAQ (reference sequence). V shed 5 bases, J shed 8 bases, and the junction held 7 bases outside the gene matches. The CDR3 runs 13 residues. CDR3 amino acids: CASSLTRDREAFF. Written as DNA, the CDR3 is TGTGCCAGCAGCCTCACCCGGGACAGGGAAGCTTTCTTT.

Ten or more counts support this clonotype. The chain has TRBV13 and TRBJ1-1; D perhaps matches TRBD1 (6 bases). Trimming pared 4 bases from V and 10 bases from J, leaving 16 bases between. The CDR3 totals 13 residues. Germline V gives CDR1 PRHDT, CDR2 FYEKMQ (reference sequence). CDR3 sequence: CASSSGAPNAAFF. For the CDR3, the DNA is TGTGCCAGCAGCTCAGGGGCTCCCAACGCAGCTTTCTTT.

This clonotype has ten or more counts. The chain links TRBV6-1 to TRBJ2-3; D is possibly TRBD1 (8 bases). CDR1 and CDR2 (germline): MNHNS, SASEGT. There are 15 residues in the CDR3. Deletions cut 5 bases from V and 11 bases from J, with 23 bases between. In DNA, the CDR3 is TGTGCCAGCAGTCAACAGGGGGGGGAGGTTTATGGGCAGTATTTT. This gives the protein CASSQQGGEVYGQYF.

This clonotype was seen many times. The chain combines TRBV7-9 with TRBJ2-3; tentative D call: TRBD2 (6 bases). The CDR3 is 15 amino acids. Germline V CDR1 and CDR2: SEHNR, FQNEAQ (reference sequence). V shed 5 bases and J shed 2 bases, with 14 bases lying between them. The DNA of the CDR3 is TGTGCCAGCAGCCAAGGACTACCCGCCACAGATACGCAGTATTTT. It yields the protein CASSQGLPATDTQYF.

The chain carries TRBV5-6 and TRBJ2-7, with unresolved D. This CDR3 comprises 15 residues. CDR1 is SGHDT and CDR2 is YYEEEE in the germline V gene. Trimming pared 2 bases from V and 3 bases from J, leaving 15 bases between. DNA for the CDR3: TGTGCCAGCAGCTTTTGGTCCACTGGGTACTACGAGCAGTACTTC. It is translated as CASSFWSTGYYEQYF.